This is a list of T cell receptor beta chains from one sample in a study of T-cell memory formation after mild COVID-19. Using its own MiXCR run on the 5' RACE reads, TCRdb lists one record per CDR3 protein. The sample lists about 360,000 distinct CDR3 sequences, roughly an eighth occurring once. The sample comprised PBMCs or a T cell subset sorted from them (not recorded which). Receptor source: a man aged 18-30 years who had mild COVID-19 (a few samples of this study predate the infection). Cell type and time point are not known. Both conserved end residues are trimmed from each CDR3.

V gene,CDR3 protein
TRBV7-9,ASRPWDRSYGYT
TRBV7-9,ASSKLAGVTDTQY
TRBV6-5,ASRQQVALDTQY
TRBV5-5,ASSLAFPSGPNRPQH
TRBV20-1,SASFLQLANEKLF
TRBV6-5,ASREGSSGYT
TRBV4-3,ASSWDRDQPQH
TRBV3-1,ASSQEASWNEQF
TRBV10-3,AISDPSAGQLEVTQY
TRBV4-3,ASSQDLGGIQPQH
TRBV7-9,ASRYPPRDRGFNTEAF
TRBV12-3/TRBV12-4,ASSPAGWWYSGAF
TRBV6-6,ASSQGGGQTSYNSPLH
TRBV20-1,SARRSPIYEQF
TRBV18,ASSSRGSEAF
TRBV6-2/TRBV6-3,ASTRLPWGNQPQH
TRBV27,ASSLSGINEQF
TRBV7-9,ASSFQRTLGSYGYT
TRBV12-3/TRBV12-4,ASSLTSGVREQF
TRBV25-1,ASSEPGGRLETQY
TRBV12-3/TRBV12-4,ASSSLDQPQH
TRBV6-5,ASSYTVTNEQY
TRBV12-3/TRBV12-4,ASREGRTGELF
TRBV5-1,ASSSGVNTGELF
TRBV6-1,ASSGNWGSDEKLF
TRBV12-3/TRBV12-4,ASSLDRGLFAGSYNSPLH
TRBV5-3,ARSEKAF
TRBV7-3,ASSSWGASGYNEQF
TRBV5-1,ASSLDLAGGPGKTQY
TRBV7-9,ASSFNLRGASGANVLT
TRBV20-1,SARGRGEKLF
TRBV21-1,ASSENRGLEERKKRRELF
TRBV14,ASSPTVGPVLATGELF
TRBV27,ASTPGTISTDTQY
TRBV12-3/TRBV12-4,ATFLSGGFDYT